Following are 8 T cell receptor beta chains from one sample sequenced in a study of neurological immune-mediated disorders. TCRdb fed the 5' RACE reads into MiXCR, producing one record per CDR3 protein. The table lists about 79,000 distinct CDR3 sequences, 13% to 15% of them singletons. The sequencing input was PBMCs. Receptors were obtained from a woman aged 45-59 years in good health.

The V gene is TRBV7-9, the J gene TRBJ1-1, with 12 nucleotides matching TRBD1. J gave up 5 bases and V 0 bases, and 7 bases lay outside the gene matches. CDR1 and CDR2 from the germline V gene are SEHNR and FQNEAQ (reference sequence). The CDR3 is made up of 17 amino acids. CDR3 region: CASSLARDRGLRTEAFF. The CDR3 DNA reads TGTGCCAGCAGCTTAGCGAGGGACAGGGGGCTTCGGACTGAAGCTTTCTTT.

For this clonotype: One end of the junction varies from germline; a read error may be responsible. The CDR3 loop reads CASSLSVTGELFF. Here the CDR3 DNA reads TGTGCTAGCAGCTTAAGCGTTACCGGGGAGCTGTTTTTT. The V call is TRBV7-7, the J call TRBJ2-2; no clear D. The germline V gene encodes CDR1 SSHAT and CDR2 FNYEAQ (reference sequence). The CDR3 extends over 13 amino acids.

As for this clonotype: The junction and the germline gene differ at one end; a read error may be behind it. The J gene is TRBJ2-1, the V gene TRBV3-1, with 16 bases lining up with TRBD2. The germline V gene encodes CDR1 LGHDT and CDR2 YNNKEL (reference sequence). The CDR3 has 19 amino acids. CDR3 coding DNA: TGTTCCAGCAGCCAAGATATGGGACTAGCGGGAGGGACGAACAATGAGCAGTTCTTC. Amino acids: CSSSQDMGLAGGTNNEQFF.

This CDR3 reads CSAESDEGGNHPQHF. CDR3 sequence (DNA): TGCAGTGCGGAAAGTGACGAAGGGGGCAATCATCCTCAGCATTTT. The genes are TRBV20-1 and TRBJ1-5; TRBD1 matches 7 bases. The CDR3 sequence is 15 residues long. CDR1 DFQATT and CDR2 SNEGSKA come from the germline V gene (reference sequence). V was clipped by 6 bases and J by 13 bases; unmatched bases: 21.

This clonotype was counted many times. The chain links TRBV6-1 to TRBJ1-5, with D unclear. Germline loops: CDR1 MNHNS, CDR2 SASEGT. This CDR3 is built from 13 residues. The V and J ends lost 5 bases and 3 bases respectively, with 8 bases between them. CDR3 bases: TGTGCCAGCAGTAAGGCCCACAATCAGCCCCAGCATTTT. Translation gives CASSKAHNQPQHF.

This clonotype was seen ten or more times. The J gene is TRBJ1-1, the V gene TRBV5-1; D is perhaps TRBD1 (5 bases). Per germline, CDR1 SGHRS and CDR2 YFSETQ. This CDR3 has 13 residues. V lost 1 base to trimming and J lost 4 bases, with 8 bases between them. CDR3 sequence: CASSLQGFTEAFF. In nucleotides, the CDR3 is TGCGCCAGCAGCTTGCAGGGCTTCACTGAAGCTTTCTTT.

The sample holds many counts of this clonotype. The chain links TRBV5-1 to TRBJ2-7; D is unclear. The CDR3 sequence is 13 residues long. Trimming removed 2 bases at V and 6 bases at J, with 12 bases between. Germline CDR1 reads SGHRS; CDR2 reads YFSETQ. The CDR3 here is CASSLFAGLEQYF. The CDR3 DNA sequence: TGCGCCAGCAGCTTATTTGCAGGCCTCGAGCAGTACTTC.

This clonotype was observed at least ten times. The chain carries TRBV7-3 and TRBJ2-1; D is ambiguous. The CDR3 has 13 residues. The germline V gene encodes CDR1 SGHTA and CDR2 FQGTGA. V was trimmed by 5 bases and J by 5 bases, leaving 10 bases between them. The DNA of the CDR3 is TGTGCCAGCAGCCCCTCCCCCGACAATGAGCAGTTCTTC. This gives the protein CASSPSPDNEQFF.